These 18 T cell receptor beta chains originate from one sample sequenced in a study of T cell changes during pregnancy in multiple sclerosis. Clones were sequenced by immunoSEQ multiplex PCR, and TCRdb holds only the in-frame ones, with some missing. The table shows approximately 34,000 clones, with about nine tenths occurring only once. Sequencing used CD8+ T cells from peripheral blood mononuclear cells, obtained before pregnancy. The receptor set was obtained from a female donor with multiple sclerosis, enrolled in a pregnancy study.

The CDR3 bases are TGTGCCAGCTGGAGGACAGGGGATGATTATGAAGCTTTCTTT. As protein: CASWRTGDDYEAFF. This chain links TRBV11-2 with TRBJ1-1; 9 bases align to TRBD1. Germline loops: CDR1 SGHAT, CDR2 FQNNGV. The CDR3 has 14 amino acids. V dropped 8 bases and J dropped 7; count of bases not matched to a gene: 11.

This clone was found a few times. This sequence joins TRBV5-5 and TRBJ1-1, with no clear D. The CDR3 is 15 amino acids. The V end lost 1 base, the J end lost 3 bases, and 13 bases lay between the germline ends. Germline CDR1 reads SGHKS; CDR2 reads YYEKEE (reference sequence). The DNA of the CDR3 is TGTGCCAGCAGCTTGTTAGATTCAATGGACACTGAAGCTTTCTTT. Protein: CASSLLDSMDTEAFF.

V is TRBV7-6 and J is TRBJ2-4; 11 nucleotides match TRBD1. V gave up 6 bases and J gave up 4 bases; unmatched junction bases: 5. Germline loops: CDR1 SGHVS, CDR2 FNYEAQ. This CDR3 has 15 residues. The CDR3 loop is CASSPGQGAKNIQYF. The CDR3 DNA reads as TGTGCCAGCAGTCCAGGACAGGGGGCTAAAAACATTCAGTACTTC. Combining the CDR3 with reference TRBV7-6 and TRBJ2-4 gives the whole variable domain GAGVSQSPRYKVTKRGQDVALRCDPISGHVSLYWYRQALGQGPEFLTYFNYEAQQDKSGLPNDRFSAERPEGSISTLTIQRTEQRDSAMYRCASSPGQGAKNIQYFGAGTRLSVL.

The chain is built from TRBV30 and TRBJ2-1; TRBD2 might be the D (6 bases). The CDR3 length is 17 residues. V was trimmed by 3 bases and J by 0 bases, leaving 18 bases between them. Looked up from germline, CDR1 is GTSNPN and CDR2 is SVGIG (reference sequence). The CDR3 protein is CAWSTHPGGSSYNEQFF. The CDR3 nucleotides are TGTGCCTGGAGCACTCACCCCGGGGGAAGCTCCTACAATGAGCAGTTCTTC.

V and J are TRBV27 and TRBJ1-5; D might be TRBD1 (5 bases). The germline CDR1 and CDR2 sequences are MNHEY and SMNVEV (reference sequence). Trimming shortened V by 6 bases and J by 0 bases, and 12 bases separated the two germline ends. The CDR3 contains 15 residues. Here the CDR3 DNA reads TGTGCCAGCAGATGGACATTTGATAGCAATCAGCCCCAGCATTTT. Translating it yields CASRWTFDSNQPQHF.

The V gene is TRBV27, the J gene TRBJ1-1; D is uncertain. Germline values: CDR1 MNHEY, CDR2 SMNVEV (reference sequence). V was shortened by 7 bases and J by 0 bases, with 21 bases between the two germline ends. The CDR3 consists of 17 residues. The CDR3 DNA reads as TGTGCCAGCATGCCGAATGGACTCCGTACCTTGAACACTGAAGCTTTCTTT. Amino acids: CASMPNGLRTLNTEAFF.

The V gene is TRBV7-6, the J gene TRBJ2-7; D uncertain. CDR1 and CDR2 from the germline V gene are SGHVS and FNYEAQ. The CDR3 covers 12 residues. Deletions cut 5 bases from V and 6 bases from J, with 11 bases between. CDR3 in amino acids: CASSLLTGEQYF. CDR3 DNA sequence: TGTGCCAGCAGCCTACTTACGGGCGAGCAGTACTTC.

The chain recombines TRBV7-9 with TRBJ1-1; D not resolved. There are 14 residues in the CDR3. V lost 4 bases to trimming and J lost 1 base, with 10 bases between them. Germline V gene sequence: CDR1 SEHNR, CDR2 FQNEAQ (reference sequence). The CDR3 DNA sequence: TGTGCCAGCAGCTCGGAGGTGTGGAACACTGAAGCTTTCTTT. Encoded protein: CASSSEVWNTEAFF.

This clone was observed once. The chain is built from TRBV4-1 and TRBJ1-1; D ambiguous. The length of the CDR3 is 13 residues. The V and J ends lost 3 bases and 2 bases respectively, with 7 bases between them. Germline-derived CDR1 and CDR2 are MGHRA and YSYEKL. CDR3 residues: CASSQGVNTEAFF. Written as DNA, the CDR3 is TGCGCCAGCAGCCAGGGAGTAAACACTGAAGCTTTCTTT.

The chain is built from TRBV27 and TRBJ1-2, with 7 bases aligning to TRBD1. The junction had 7 bases not matched to a gene; V was cut back by 1 base and J by 2 bases. Germline V gene sequence: CDR1 MNHEY, CDR2 SMNVEV (reference sequence). This CDR3 region has 16 residues. The CDR3 is CASSLFFRTGNYGYTF. CDR3 DNA sequence: TGTGCCAGCAGTTTATTTTTTCGGACAGGAAACTATGGCTACACCTTC.

The rearrangement joins TRBV9 to TRBJ1-1; no definite D call. This CDR3 has 14 amino acids. Deletions cut 5 bases from V and 6 bases from J, with 17 bases between. Looked up from germline, CDR1 is SGDLS and CDR2 is YYNGEE. CDR3 region: CASSGGSLTSEAFF. The CDR3 nucleotides read TGTGCCAGCAGTGGCGGATCCCTTACTTCTGAAGCTTTCTTT.

The chain uses TRBV5-4 and TRBJ2-5; D call uncertain. CDR1 and CDR2 from the germline V gene are SGHNT and YYREEE (reference sequence). CDR3 length: 13 residues. Trimming removed 0 bases from V and 3 bases from J, with 6 bases in between. CDR3 region: CASSLDGEETQYF. The CDR3 DNA follows: TGTGCCAGCAGCTTGGACGGAGAAGAGACCCAGTACTTC.

This clone was observed once. The chain recombines TRBV6-5 with TRBJ1-2, with D possibly matching TRBD1 (5 bases). The germline V gene encodes CDR1 MNHEY and CDR2 SVGAGI. This CDR3 has 15 residues. The V end lost 6 bases, the J end lost 6 bases, and 20 bases lay between the germline ends. The CDR3 DNA reads as TGTGCCAGCAGCCCCCACCTACAGGAGTGGAATGGCTACACCTTC. Translated: CASSPHLQEWNGYTF.

The rearrangement uses TRBV4-1 and TRBJ2-1; 7 bases match TRBD2. This CDR3 comprises 15 residues. V shed 6 bases and J 9 bases; nucleotides not matched to a gene: 14. CDR1 is MGHRA and CDR2 is YSYEKL in the germline V gene. The CDR3 sequence is CASSPTRGRGSEQFF. The CDR3 DNA sequence: TGCGCCAGCAGTCCCACCCGCGGGAGAGGTAGTGAGCAGTTCTTC.

This clone was detected once. The V call is TRBV29-1, the J call TRBJ1-2; TRBD1 aligns across 8 bases. Germline lookup yields CDR1 SQVTM and CDR2 ANQGSEA. J lost 8 bases, V lost 7 bases, and 12 bases had no gene match. The length of the CDR3 is 13 residues. In DNA form, the CDR3 reads TGCAGCGGTGTGGGGGGACAGGCGGAAGGCTACACCTTC. Its protein product is CSGVGGQAEGYTF.

This rearrangement joins TRBV2 to TRBJ1-2, with 7 nucleotides matching TRBD1. V shed 7 bases, J shed 2 bases, and the junction held 10 bases outside the gene matches. The CDR3 loop spans 15 amino acids. The V gene's germline CDR1 is SNHLY and CDR2 FYNNEI. The CDR3 reads CASTMTGHSNYGYTF. The CDR3 DNA sequence: TGTGCCAGCACCATGACAGGGCATTCGAACTATGGCTACACCTTC.

This clone has only one observation. J is TRBJ2-3 and V is TRBV30, with no clear D. This CDR3 has 14 amino acids. Germline V gene data show CDR1 as GTSNPN and CDR2 as SVGIG (reference sequence). V dropped 0 bases and J dropped 2 bases, with 9 bases sitting between them. The CDR3 coding sequence is TGTGCCTGGAGTGTTGACGGGTACACAGATACGCAGTATTTT. The encoded protein is CAWSVDGYTDTQYF.

V gene TRBV7-9 combines with J gene TRBJ2-3; 10 bases agree with TRBD2. The CDR3 has 19 residues. Germline-derived CDR1 and CDR2 are SEHNR and FQNEAQ (reference sequence). V lost 1 base and J lost 1; bases outside the gene matches: 11. In nucleotides, the CDR3 is TGTGCCAGCAGCTTAGGGGCACTAGCGGGGAAAGGTCGCACAGATACGCAGTATTTT. It encodes CASSLGALAGKGRTDTQYF.